This T cell receptor beta chain was sequenced in a study of T cells in Graves' hyperthyroidism and ophthalmopathy. Ten or more counts support this clonotype. The antigen remains unidentified. Points from the study as a whole: The model anticipated ophthalmopathy a median approximately 6.5 months pre-onset.

The CDR3 regions of TCR beta were amplified from RNA transcripts. In the first-round RT-PCR of the TCR CDR3, the HTBI primer set was used. MiXCR was run by TCRdb on the multiplex PCR reads, yielding one entry per CDR3 protein. The repertoire holds 690,000 or so distinct CDR3 sequences, around 19% seen once, with over 15% in the top ten. The specimen was blood. The TCR comes from a woman between 45 and 65 years old with Graves' hyperthyroidism that later progressed to Graves' ophthalmopathy.

In DNA form, the CDR3 reads TGCGCCAGCAGCTCTACAGATCAAGAGACCCAGTACTTC. It specifies CASSSTDQETQYF. The rearrangement uses TRBV5-1 and TRBJ2-5; D is undetermined. V dropped 3 bases and J dropped 2 bases, with 8 bases sitting between them. CDR1 is SGHRS, CDR2 YFSETQ, per germline. The CDR3 totals 13 residues.